This is a list of T cell receptor beta chains from one sample in a study of T cell responses to AZD1222 COVID-19 vaccine. Libraries were prepared by immunoSEQ multiplex PCR; TCRdb keeps only in-frame clonotypes and omits some of them. The table records under 120,000 clones, roughly 90% of them present only once. The source material was peripheral blood, sampled on day 0 of AZD1222 vaccination. The origin of the receptors is an adult in good health. CDR3s include the opening cysteine and the closing phenylalanine or tryptophan. Fields, in order: V gene, J gene, CDR3 protein.

V gene: TRBV15
J gene: TRBJ2-1
CDR3 protein: CATSRPGFGDRGISYNEQFF

V gene: TRBV18
J gene: TRBJ1-5
CDR3 protein: CASSPMGGEPQHF

V gene: TRBV21-1
J gene: TRBJ1-3
CDR3 protein: CASSKGNSQGDVGNTIYF

V gene: TRBV2
J gene: TRBJ2-5
CDR3 protein: CASRLAGAQRVQYF

V gene: TRBV2
J gene: TRBJ2-7
CDR3 protein: CASKRGTSSSYEQYF

V gene: TRBV27
J gene: TRBJ1-5
CDR3 protein: CASSLAGIGNQPQHF

V gene: TRBV7-9
J gene: TRBJ1-1
CDR3 protein: CASSPPGMSRTEAFF

V gene: TRBV29-1
J gene: TRBJ1-1
CDR3 protein: CSVEIRAAKGTEAFF

V gene: TRBV29-1
J gene: TRBJ1-1
CDR3 protein: CSVEQGNTEAFF

V gene: TRBV29-1
J gene: TRBJ2-7
CDR3 protein: CSVETDGPYEQYF

V gene: TRBV19
J gene: TRBJ2-7
CDR3 protein: CASSKGDSGNEQYF

V gene: TRBV19
J gene: TRBJ1-2
CDR3 protein: CASSIGALYGYTF

V gene: TRBV14
J gene: TRBJ1-5
CDR3 protein: CASSLQGGQPQHF

V gene: TRBV19
J gene: TRBJ2-1
CDR3 protein: CASSPGLAGGPGNEQFF

V gene: TRBV28
J gene: TRBJ1-1
CDR3 protein: CASTSWIEAFF

V gene: TRBV14
J gene: TRBJ1-3
CDR3 protein: CASSQMPGTGNTIYF

V gene: TRBV19
J gene: TRBJ2-3
CDR3 protein: CASSTQTSTDTQYF

V gene: TRBV13
J gene: TRBJ2-6
CDR3 protein: CASSSMGGGANVLTF